One and the same sample provided the 18 T cell receptor beta chains below, sequenced in a study of vaccination and CD4 T cells after COVID-19. Treatment described: approximately 10-day PBMC culture with coronavirus spike peptide pools or control peptides (ViraFEST assay). Cultured CD4+ T cells had their DNA profiled by the Oncomine TCR Beta short-read assay. Each CDR3 protein gets one entry after TCRdb re-called the PCR reads with MiXCR. The data hold roughly 26,000 distinct CDR3 sequences, with 40% to 50% observed a single time. These receptors' antigens are unknown. Sequencing input: CD4+ T cells from blood, cultured in vitro. The receptors shown here come from a human donor who had recovered from COVID-19.

This clonotype was picked up one time. V is TRBV7-3 and J is TRBJ2-1; 7 nucleotides align to TRBD2. The CDR3 runs to 16 residues. With 5 bases clipped from V and 8 bases from J, the junction kept 15 bases outside the gene matches. From germline, CDR1 is SGHTA and CDR2 FQGTGA. In nucleotides, the CDR3 is TGTGCCAGCAGCCTGGGGGACTACCCAACTTCGGATGAGCAGTTCTTC. It codes for CASSLGDYPTSDEQFF.

The chain recombines TRBV2 with TRBJ2-7; 11 bases align to TRBD2. V gave up 6 bases and J gave up 8 bases; unmatched junction bases: 12. Germline values: CDR1 SNHLY, CDR2 FYNNEI. This CDR3 has 15 residues. The CDR3 bases are TGTGCCAGCAGGGGCCGACTAGCGGGGATCTATAAGCAGTACTTC. It specifies CASRGRLAGIYKQYF. The whole variable domain, filled in from reference TRBV2 and TRBJ2-7, reads EPEVTQTPSHQVTQMGQEVILRCVPISNHLYFYWYRQILGQKVEFLVSFYNNEISEKSEIFDDQFSVERPDGSNFTLKIRSTKLEDSAMYFCASRGRLAGIYKQYFGPGTRLTVT.

This chain links TRBV6-2 or TRBV6-3 with TRBJ2-6; no clear D. Germline V gives CDR1 MNHEY, CDR2 SVGEGT. The CDR3 extends over 15 amino acids. Trimming pared 2 bases from V and 0 bases from J, leaving 5 bases between. The CDR3: CASSYKGSGANVLTF. CDR3 in DNA: TGTGCCAGCAGTTACAAGGGCTCTGGGGCCAACGTCCTGACTTTC.

V is TRBV28 and J is TRBJ2-2; 9 bases map to TRBD2. Germline V gene lookup returns CDR1 MDHEN and CDR2 SYDVKM. The CDR3 totals 16 residues. The V segment lost 1 base and the J segment 4 bases; nucleotides outside the gene matches: 4. The CDR3 bases are TGTGCCAGCAGTTTATCAGGCGGGGGGGCCACCGGGGAGCTGTTTTTT. It encodes CASSLSGGGATGELFF.

To note about this clonotype: Its ends do not fully match the called genes, so a read error is possible. The J gene is TRBJ2-1, the V gene TRBV10-3; tentatively, D is TRBD1 or TRBD2 (7 bases each). CDR1 ENHRY and CDR2 SYGVKD come from the germline V gene. The CDR3 is 14 residues long. CDR3 DNA sequence: TGTACCATCAATCGGCAGGGGGGGAACAATGAGCAGTTCTTC. Translated, it gives CTINRQGGNNEQFF.

V and J are TRBV4-3 and TRBJ2-3, with 11 bases identical to TRBD1. V lost 4 bases and J lost 4; bases outside the gene matches: 7. Germline V gene data show CDR1 as LGHNA and CDR2 as YSLEER. The CDR3 loop spans 16 amino acids. The CDR3 DNA follows: TGCGCCAGCAGCCGCGGACAGGGGGCGCAGTCAGATACGCAGTATTTT. The encoded protein is CASSRGQGAQSDTQYF.

The rearrangement uses TRBV6-1 and TRBJ1-3; a weak D match, TRBD1 (5 bases). CDR3 length: 15 amino acids. Germline V CDR1 and CDR2: MNHNS, SASEGT. Trimming cost V 6 bases and J 8 bases, with 20 bases left between them. The chain's CDR3 is CASRPSFGGTDTIYF. CDR3 DNA: TGTGCCAGCAGACCAAGTTTCGGGGGTACGGACACCATATATTTT.

By proportion, this clonotype is medium-sized. The rearrangement links TRBV7-2 to TRBJ1-2; D may be TRBD1 (6 bases). The V end lost 1 base, the J end lost 7 bases, and 16 bases lay between the germline ends. The CDR3 runs 15 residues. Germline values: CDR1 SGHTA, CDR2 FQGNSA. The CDR3 DNA is TGTGCCAGCAGCTTAGGGGGGGGCAAAAGGGTTGGCTACACCTTC. It specifies CASSLGGGKRVGYTF. The whole variable domain, remainder taken from reference TRBV7-2 and TRBJ1-2, is GAGVSQSPSNKVTEKGKDVELRCDPISGHTALYWYRQSLGQGLEFLIYFQGNSAPDKSGLPSDRFSAERTGGSVSTLTIQRTQQEDSAVYLCASSLGGGKRVGYTFGSGTRLTVV.

This clonotype was seen more than once but under ten times. The V call is TRBV6-4, the J call TRBJ1-1; D not resolved. CDR1 is MRHNA and CDR2 is SNTAGT in the germline V gene. V gave up 6 bases and J gave up 0 bases, with 8 bases separating them. The CDR3 is 13 residues long. CDR3 sequence reads: CASSVQMNTEAFF. The CDR3 region has the DNA TGTGCCAGCAGCGTCCAGATGAACACTGAAGCTTTCTTT.

This clonotype was counted between two and nine times. The chain couples TRBV10-3 to TRBJ2-2; 7 nucleotides align to TRBD1. Germline loops: CDR1 ENHRY, CDR2 SYGVKD. V lost 3 bases and J lost 7; bases outside the gene matches: 11. The CDR3 totals 16 residues. The CDR3 is CAISEDQDRLDGELFF. The CDR3 DNA sequence: TGTGCCATCAGTGAAGACCAGGACAGGTTGGACGGGGAGCTGTTTTTT.

CDR3 region: CASSLGEGQASNQPQHF. The CDR3, as DNA: TGTGCCAGCAGCTTAGGAGAAGGACAGGCTAGCAATCAGCCCCAGCATTTT. This chain joins TRBV7-9 and TRBJ1-5; TRBD1 matches 7 bases. The CDR3 has 17 residues. Germline CDR1 SEHNR, CDR2 FQNEAQ (reference sequence). Germline trimming cut 1 base from V and 0 bases from J; bases unmatched to any gene: 6. Supplemented by reference TRBV7-9 and TRBJ1-5, the full variable domain reads DTGVSQNPRHKITKRGQNVTFRCDPISEHNRLYWYRQTLGQGPEFLTYFQNEAQLEKSRLLSDRFSAERPKGSFSTLEIQRTEQGDSAMYLCASSLGEGQASNQPQHFGDGTRLSIL.

The chain joins TRBV18 to TRBJ1-6; weak D call: TRBD1 (6 bases). This CDR3 has 15 residues. The V end lost 6 bases, the J end lost 9 bases, and 18 bases lay between the germline ends. Germline-derived CDR1 and CDR2 are KGHSH and LQKENI. CDR3 in DNA: TGTGCCAGCTCCCCTACACGGCAGGGGAGTTCACCCCTCCACTTT. Residues: CASSPTRQGSSPLHF.

A few counts support this clonotype. The V and J genes are TRBV19 and TRBJ1-2; 7 bases are a match to TRBD1. V was clipped by 2 bases and J by 9 bases; unmatched bases: 12. Germline V CDR1 and CDR2: LNHDA, SQIVND (reference sequence). This CDR3 is built from 15 residues. The CDR3 reads CASSIPLLTGERYTF. The CDR3 coding sequence is TGTGCCAGTAGTATACCCCTCCTCACAGGGGAACGCTACACCTTC.

The rearrangement links TRBV5-8 to TRBJ2-7; D gene unclear. This CDR3 has 14 residues. CDR1 is SGHTS, CDR2 YDEGEE, per germline. V was clipped by 1 base and J by 4 bases, with 12 bases between them. CDR3 region: CASSLPQNGYEQYF. As DNA, the CDR3 is TGTGCCAGCAGCTTGCCCCAGAATGGTTACGAGCAGTACTTC.

The J gene is TRBJ1-5, the V gene TRBV19, with 7 bases fitting TRBD1. The CDR3 extends over 17 amino acids. CDR1 and CDR2 from the germline V gene are LNHDA and SQIVND (reference sequence). With V trimmed by 10 bases and J by 0 bases, 15 bases remained unmatched. The CDR3 region has the DNA TGTGCCACCTCCCGGGCAGGGGGATTGAATAGCAATCAGCCCCAGCATTTT. Translating gives CATSRAGGLNSNQPQHF.

This clonotype appeared a few times. The V call is TRBV2, the J call TRBJ2-1, with TRBD2 identical over 7 bases. Germline V gives CDR1 SNHLY, CDR2 FYNNEI. V gave up 2 bases and J gave up 5 bases; unmatched junction bases: 9. The CDR3 covers 16 residues. The CDR3 spells CASSEIGRGRNNEQFF. The CDR3 bases are TGTGCCAGCAGTGAAATTGGGCGGGGGAGGAACAATGAGCAGTTCTTC.

The V call is TRBV21-1, the J call TRBJ2-7; no check of the table's D call, TRBD2, against the DNA was made. TRBV21-1 has pseudogene status. CDR3 length equals 14 residues. The CDR3 DNA reads as TGTGCCAGCACCTTGACTAGCGATACCTACGAGCAGTACTTC. Its translation: CASTLTSDTYEQYF.

V usage is TRBV20-1 and J usage is TRBJ1-5; tentatively, D is TRBD1 (5 bases). CDR1 and CDR2 (germline): DFQATT, SNEGSKA (reference sequence). V was cut by 3 bases and J by 3 bases, with 18 bases left in between. The CDR3 is made up of 16 amino acids. The CDR3 nucleotides are TGCAGTGCTAGGTATCCGCGGGGAGGGGTCAATCAGCCCCAGCATTTT. This gives the protein CSARYPRGGVNQPQHF.